This T cell receptor beta chain was obtained from a study of cytomegalovirus exposure and HLA in healthy donors. Both 60 Vbeta primers and 13 Jbeta primers went into the PCR. This table comes from immunoSEQ multiplex PCR, and its TCRdb copy is limited to in-frame clones, with some not included. The sample lists more than 35,000 clones; 60% to 75% were seen once. Study-level points and caveats: Later analysis identified about 17,000 TCR beta sequences associated with HLA alleles, using a false discovery rate threshold of 0.05.

Concerning this clone: The antigen remains undetermined.

V gave up 0 bases and J gave up 4 bases, with 9 bases separating them. From germline, CDR1 is MNHEY and CDR2 SMNVEV (reference sequence). The CDR3 has 14 amino acids. The sample consisted of PBMCs. This receptor was taken from a man aged 35-49 years in good health and CMV-seronegative. This chain joins TRBV27 and TRBJ1-1; D remains unclear. CDR3 DNA sequence: TGTGCCAGCAGTTTATCGTGGCACCTCACTGAAGCTTTCTTT. It encodes CASSLSWHLTEAFF.